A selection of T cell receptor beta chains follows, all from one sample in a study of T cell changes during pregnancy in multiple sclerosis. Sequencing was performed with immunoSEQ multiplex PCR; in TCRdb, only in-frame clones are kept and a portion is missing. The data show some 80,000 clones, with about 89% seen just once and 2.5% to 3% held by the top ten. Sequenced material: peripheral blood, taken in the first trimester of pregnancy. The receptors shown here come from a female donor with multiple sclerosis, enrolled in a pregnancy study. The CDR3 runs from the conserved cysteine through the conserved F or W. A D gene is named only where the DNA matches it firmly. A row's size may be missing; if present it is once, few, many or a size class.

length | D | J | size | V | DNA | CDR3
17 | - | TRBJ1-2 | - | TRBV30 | TGTGCCTGGAGTCTTAGACTGAGGATCGGCCTGTCTTATGGCTACACCTTC | CAWSLRLRIGLSYGYTF
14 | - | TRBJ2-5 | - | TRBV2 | TGTGCCAGCACATCGGGACACCTACAAGAGACCCAGTACTTC | CASTSGHLQETQYF
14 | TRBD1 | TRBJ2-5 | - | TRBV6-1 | TGTGCCAGCAGTGGGCCAGGGGGCCAAGAGACCCAGTACTTC | CASSGPGGQETQYF
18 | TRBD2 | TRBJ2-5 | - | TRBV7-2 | TGTGCCAGCAGCTTAGGTGGGACTAGCGGGAGGGCCGGGGAGACCCAGTACTTC | CASSLGGTSGRAGETQYF
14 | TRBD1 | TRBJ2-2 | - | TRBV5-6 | TGTGCCAGCAGCGCGGGACAGGGGGCCGGGGAGCTGTTTTTT | CASSAGQGAGELFF
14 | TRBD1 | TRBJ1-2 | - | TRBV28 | TGTGCCAGCACTGAGACAGGGGCCACATATGGCTACACCTTC | CASTETGATYGYTF
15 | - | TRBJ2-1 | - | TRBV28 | TGTGCCAGCAGCCACGGAGGGACCCCCTACAATGAGCAGTTCTTC | CASSHGGTPYNEQFF
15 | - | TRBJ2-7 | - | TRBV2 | TGTGCCAGCAGTGATTTAGTCTCTCTTCCCTACGAGCAGTACTTC | CASSDLVSLPYEQYF
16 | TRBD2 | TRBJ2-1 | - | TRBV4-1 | TGCGCCAGCAGCCAAGGACTAGCGGGTCCGAGGGGTGAGCAGTTCTTC | CASSQGLAGPRGEQFF
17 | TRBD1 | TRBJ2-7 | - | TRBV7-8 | TGTGCCAGCAGCTTAGCGCCCCCGGCAGGGGGCTCCTACGAGCAGTACTTC | CASSLAPPAGGSYEQYF
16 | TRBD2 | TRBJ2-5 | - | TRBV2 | TGTGCCAGCAGTAGAGAGACTAGCGGGGGATCGGGGACCCAGTACTTC | CASSRETSGGSGTQYF
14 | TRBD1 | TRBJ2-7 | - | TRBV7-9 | TGTGCCAGCACCCTACAGGGGGCTTCCTACGAGCAGTACTTC | CASTLQGASYEQYF
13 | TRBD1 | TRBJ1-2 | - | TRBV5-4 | TGTGCCAGCAGCCCGGACAGGTCCTATGGCTACACCTTC | CASSPDRSYGYTF
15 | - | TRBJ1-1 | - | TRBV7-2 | TGTGCCAGCAGCGTACAGTTAAAATTGAACACTGAAGCTTTCTTT | CASSVQLKLNTEAFF
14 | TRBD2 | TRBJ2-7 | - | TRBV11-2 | TGTGCCAGCAGCTTGACTAGCGGGGCCTACGAGCAGTACTTC | CASSLTSGAYEQYF
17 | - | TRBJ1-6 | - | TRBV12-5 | TGTGCTAGTGGGGGCGGGGGGGGTAAAACCTATAATTCACCCCTCCACTTT | CASGGGGGKTYNSPLHF
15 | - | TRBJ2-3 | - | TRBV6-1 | TGTGCCAGCAGTCCGCCCAGCGAGAGCACAGATACGCAGTATTTT | CASSPPSESTDTQYF
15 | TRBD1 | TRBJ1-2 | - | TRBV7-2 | TGTGCCAGCAGCCAGGGGACAGGGCGATACTATGGCTACACCTTC | CASSQGTGRYYGYTF
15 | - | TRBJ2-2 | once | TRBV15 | TGTGCCACCACCCAGGGCGGCCCGGGCACCGGGGAGCTGTTTTTT | CATTQGGPGTGELFF
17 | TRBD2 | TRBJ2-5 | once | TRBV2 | TGTGCCAGCAGTGAAGGGAGGCTAGCGGGAGCTCAAGAGACCCAGTACTTC | CASSEGRLAGAQETQYF
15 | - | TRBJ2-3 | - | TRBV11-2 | TGTGCCAGCAGTCTAGGGGGATTCTATACAGATACGCAGTATTTT | CASSLGGFYTDTQYF
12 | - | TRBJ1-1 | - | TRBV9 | TGTGCCAGCAGCGTAGAGACAGGTGAAGCTTTCTTT | CASSVETGEAFF
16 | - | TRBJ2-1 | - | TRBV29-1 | TGCAGCGTCCCACCAGAAGGTGGGAGCTCCCACAATGAGCAGTTCTTC | CSVPPEGGSSHNEQFF
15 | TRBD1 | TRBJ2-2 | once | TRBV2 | TGTGCCAGCAGACCGGGACAGGGGGCGTCCGGGGAGCTGTTTTTT | CASRPGQGASGELFF
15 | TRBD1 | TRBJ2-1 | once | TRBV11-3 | TGTGCCAGCAGCTTAGGGCAGGGGGATACGAATGAGCAGTTCTTC | CASSLGQGDTNEQFF
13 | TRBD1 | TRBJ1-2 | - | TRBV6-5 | TGTGCCAGCAGTTATGAGGGGGACAGGGGAAACACCTTC | CASSYEGDRGNTF